Each of the 27 T cell receptor beta chains below was sequenced from the same sample in a study of T-cell reconstitution after alpha-beta-depleted transplantation in children (dated by TCRdb to about 2016). Reading the label with the study, this specimen's treatment or condition is: allogeneic hematopoietic cell transplantation with graft depleted of TCRalphabeta T cells and CD19 B cells. Library creation used PCR. Sequencer: Illumina HiSeq 2500. TCR libraries were prepared with molecular barcoding, using unique molecular identifiers to normalize TCRbeta repertoire quantification. In TCRdb, the public reads were trimmed at Q25 with fastp and aligned with MiXCR, with productive beta chains retained. Every CDR3 protein is listed once, alongside the most common genes and DNA of its rows. The sample table holds under 250,000 distinct CDR3 sequences, of which roughly a quarter were seen once. 4% to 6% of the sample comes from the top ten.

The sequencing here drew on PBMCs, mostly from graft donor cells, taken 360 days after TCRalphabeta/CD19-depleted stem cell transplant. The receptors shown here come from a female patient aged 2 to 10 who had a stem cell transplant for congenital amegakaryocytic thrombocytopenia, so the T cells may come from the graft donor.

A note on this clonotype: A single base separates this from a much larger clone, so it may be a read error. V is TRBV29-1 and J is TRBJ1-1; no reliable D call. Germline V gene sequence: CDR1 SQVTM, CDR2 ANQGSEA. This CDR3 contains 13 residues. The CDR3 region is CSVKIVGNTETFF. CDR3 bases: TGCAGCGTCAAAATAGTGGGGAACACTGAAACTTTCTTT.

This clonotype has a handful of counts. The chain joins TRBV10-3 to TRBJ2-3; D uncertain. CDR1 is ENHRY, CDR2 SYGVKD, per germline. CDR3 length equals 14 residues. Trimming stripped 6 bases from V and 2 bases from J, with 12 bases between. The CDR3 protein is CAISIEKFTDTQYF. The CDR3 nucleotides read TGTGCCATCAGCATTGAGAAGTTCACAGATACGCAGTATTTT.

This clonotype turned up a few times. This chain uses TRBV10-3 with TRBJ2-6; D is unclear. V shed 1 base and J shed 1 base, with 5 bases lying between them. CDR1 and CDR2 from the germline V gene are ENHRY and SYGVKD. The CDR3 runs to 15 residues. The chain's CDR3 is CAISEFGSGANVLTF. In DNA form, the CDR3 reads TGTGCCATCAGTGAGTTCGGGTCTGGGGCCAACGTCCTGACTTTC.

This clonotype occurred a few times. The rearrangement links TRBV4-3 to TRBJ2-1, with D possibly called TRBD1 or TRBD2 (5 bases each). The V gene lost 4 bases and the J gene lost 10 bases, with 17 bases spanning the gap. This CDR3 region has 14 residues. Germline V CDR1 and CDR2: LGHNA, YSLEER. The CDR3 spells CASSLRDGNREQFF. DNA for the CDR3: TGCGCCAGCAGCCTCCGGGACGGAAACCGGGAGCAGTTCTTC.

This clonotype was seen more than once but under ten times. V is TRBV4-1 and J is TRBJ1-5; 8 bases line up with TRBD1. V lost 0 bases to trimming and J lost 1 base; unmatched junction nucleotides: 8. Per germline, CDR1 MGHRA and CDR2 YSYEKL. The CDR3 spans 18 residues. In DNA, the CDR3 is TGCGCCAGCAGCCAAGATGAGTTGAGGGACAGGAGCAATCAGCCCCAGCATTTT. Translating it yields CASSQDELRDRSNQPQHF.

The rearrangement joins TRBV7-2 to TRBJ2-6; 10 bases fit TRBD1. V shed 0 bases, J shed 1 base, and the junction held 12 bases outside the gene matches. The germline V gene has CDR1 SGHTA and CDR2 FQGNSA. The CDR3 length is 21 residues. The CDR3 nucleotides read TGTGCCAGCAGCTTAGCGCTAATGGGGGACAGGGGAAAGTCTGGGGCCAACGTCCTGACTTTC. Translating it yields CASSLALMGDRGKSGANVLTF.

The rearrangement links TRBV12-3 or TRBV12-4 to TRBJ1-1; D is unresolved. Deletions cut 0 bases from V and 9 bases from J, with 17 bases between. The CDR3 extends over 15 amino acids. The CDR3 nucleotides read TGTGCCAGCAGTTTAGCCGCCGCCGTGGTGGAGAAAGCTTTCTTT. Protein: CASSLAAAVVEKAFF.

The rearrangement uses TRBV6-1 and TRBJ2-3; 9 nucleotides agree with TRBD2. Losses at the gene ends were 7 bases for V and 2 bases for J; bases not matched to a gene: 7. Germline V gene lookup returns CDR1 MNHNS and CDR2 SASEGT. This CDR3 contains 15 residues. The DNA of the CDR3 is TGTGCCAGCACCAAGGGACTAGCCTACACAGATACGCAGTATTTT. Translated: CASTKGLAYTDTQYF.

The sample holds a few counts of this clonotype. A read error may account for a junction end that differs from germline. The V gene is TRBV6-1, the J gene TRBJ1-3, with D uncertain. The CDR3 extends over 13 amino acids. Germline CDR1 is MNHNS and CDR2 is SASEGT. CDR3 DNA sequence: TGTGCCAGCAGTCCCCTCGGACGGACGTTGTTTGACTTT. It is translated as CASSPLGRTLFDF.

This clonotype has only a few counts. The rearrangement joins TRBV12-3 or TRBV12-4 to TRBJ1-6; D not resolved. The V end was cut by 5 bases, the J end by 8 bases, with 10 bases between. This CDR3 region has 13 residues. The CDR3 DNA reads TGTGCCAGCAGTCCGACGAGAGATTCACCCCTCCACTTT. It codes for CASSPTRDSPLHF.

The chain combines TRBV7-8 with TRBJ2-2; D may match TRBD1 or TRBD2 (6 bases each). Trimming took off 2 bases at V and 4 bases at J, with 11 bases between the two ends. There are 15 residues in the CDR3. The germline V gene encodes CDR1 SGHVS and CDR2 FQNEAQ. In nucleotides, the CDR3 is TGTGCCAGCAGCTTAAGTGGAGGGGGCACCGGGGAGCTGTTTTTT. Protein: CASSLSGGGTGELFF.

There are many counts of this clonotype. The chain recombines TRBV28 with TRBJ2-4, with a weak D call TRBD1 (5 bases). V was cut by 0 bases and J by 1 base, with 10 bases left in between. Germline V gives CDR1 MDHEN, CDR2 SYDVKM. The CDR3 runs 16 residues. Here the CDR3 DNA reads TGTGCCAGCAGTTTATGGGCCAGGGTGGCCAAAAACATTCAGTACTTC. This encodes CASSLWARVAKNIQYF.

The chain couples TRBV29-1 to TRBJ2-7; the D is unclear. CDR1 SQVTM and CDR2 ANQGSEA come from the germline V gene. The CDR3 is 12 residues long. V dropped 6 bases and J dropped 7 bases, with 16 bases sitting between them. As DNA, the CDR3 is TGCAGCGTGGAACGAGGAGAGCAGGAGCAGTACTTC. This gives the protein CSVERGEQEQYF.

The V gene is TRBV29-1, the J gene TRBJ2-1; unclear D gene. The CDR3 runs to 14 residues. Between the trimmed V and J ends, which lost 0 bases and 4 bases, there was a span of 10 bases. Per the germline V gene, CDR1 is SQVTM and CDR2 is ANQGSEA. CDR3 sequence: CSVEEGPAYNEQFF. As DNA, the CDR3 is TGCAGCGTTGAAGAGGGTCCCGCTTACAATGAGCAGTTCTTC.

Of note for this clonotype: An end of the junction does not agree with germline; a read error may underlie this. The V and J genes are TRBV3-1 and TRBJ2-5; D is uncertain. The CDR3 totals 14 residues. Germline-derived CDR1 and CDR2 are LGHDT and YNNKEL (reference sequence). CDR3 region: CASGQEATKETQYF. CDR3 nucleotides: TGTGCCAGCGGCCAAGAAGCTACAAAGGAGACCCAGTACTTC.

This clonotype occurred once. One junction end does not reproduce the germline sequence, and a read error may be involved. The chain recombines TRBV20-1 with TRBJ1-2; tentatively, D is TRBD1 (6 bases). The length of the CDR3 is 12 residues. Germline V lookup: CDR1 DFQATT, CDR2 SNEGSKA (reference sequence). The CDR3 DNA reads TGCAGTGCTAGAACAGGGAACTCTGGCTACACCTTC. This sequence encodes CSARTGNSGYTF.

This clonotype was detected a few times. The rearrangement links TRBV9 to TRBJ2-5; 12 bases match TRBD1. Germline CDR1 and CDR2: SGDLS and YYNGEE. CDR3 length: 16 amino acids. V lost 2 bases, J lost 4 bases, and 6 bases stayed unmatched. The CDR3 spells CASSVGTGGRGETQYF. CDR3 DNA: TGTGCCAGCAGCGTCGGGACAGGGGGCAGGGGAGAGACCCAGTACTTC.

This clonotype has only a few counts. This chain connects TRBV6-1 to TRBJ1-1; the match to TRBD1 covers 11 bases. The CDR3 spans 17 residues. V was clipped by 6 bases and J by 2 bases; unmatched bases: 11. Germline V gene sequence: CDR1 MNHNS, CDR2 SASEGT. The CDR3 nucleotides read TGTGCCAGCAGACTCCTCGGGACAGGGGGGATTAACACTGAAGCTTTCTTT. This encodes CASRLLGTGGINTEAFF.

The chain combines TRBV11-2 with TRBJ2-5, with 10 bases matching TRBD2. Unmatched junction bases numbered 12, after V lost 3 bases and J lost 2 bases. Germline CDR1 reads SGHAT; CDR2 reads FQNNGV. The CDR3 consists of 18 residues. The CDR3 DNA sequence: TGTGCCAGCAGCTTGCCTCTCGGACTAGCGGACTTACAAGAGACCCAGTACTTC. This gives the protein CASSLPLGLADLQETQYF.

This clonotype was detected only a few times. This chain's CDR3 is CSARSTDRLNYGYTF. The DNA for the CDR3 is TGCAGTGCTAGAAGTACAGACCGGTTAAACTATGGCTACACCTTC. The chain has TRBV20-1 and TRBJ1-2; no clear D gene. The V gene's germline CDR1 is DFQATT and CDR2 SNEGSKA (reference sequence). CDR3 length equals 15 residues. V lost 2 bases to trimming and J lost 2 bases, with 15 bases between them.

The chain recombines TRBV6-5 with TRBJ1-2, with 7 bases that match TRBD1. The CDR3 contains 16 residues. J gave up 1 base and V 0 bases, and 5 bases lay outside the gene matches. Germline-derived CDR1 and CDR2 are MNHEY and SVGAGI. The CDR3 nucleotides read TGTGCCAGCAGTTACTCGTTGGGACAGTTTAACTATGGCTACACCTTC. It encodes CASSYSLGQFNYGYTF.

This chain links TRBV7-2 with TRBJ1-2; D may be TRBD1 (5 bases). The length of the CDR3 is 15 residues. Per the germline V gene, CDR1 is SGHTA and CDR2 is FQGNSA. V lost 4 bases and J lost 0, with 12 bases in between. The CDR3 DNA reads as TGTGCCAGCAGCTCCAGGGCCTTAGCTAACTATGGCTACACCTTC. It encodes CASSSRALANYGYTF.

The J gene is TRBJ1-1, the V gene TRBV7-9; D call uncertain. V was clipped by 2 bases and J by 4 bases, with 11 bases between them. CDR1 and CDR2 from the germline V gene are SEHNR and FQNEAQ (reference sequence). The CDR3 has 14 amino acids. The CDR3 DNA reads TGTGCCAGCAGCTTAACTGGTGGCCCCACTGAAGCTTTCTTT. Amino acids: CASSLTGGPTEAFF.

The J gene is TRBJ2-2, the V gene TRBV20-1, with D unclear. Trimming pared 3 bases from V and 3 bases from J, leaving 8 bases between. The CDR3 extends over 13 amino acids. CDR1 DFQATT and CDR2 SNEGSKA come from the germline V gene (reference sequence). In DNA, the CDR3 is TGCAGTGCTAGCGCCTTCGACACCGGGGAGCTGTTTTTT. Protein sequence: CSASAFDTGELFF.

The V and J genes are TRBV5-4 and TRBJ2-1; the match to TRBD1 covers 7 bases. The CDR3 loop spans 12 amino acids. The germline gives CDR1 SGHNT, CDR2 YYREEE (reference sequence). V trimming: 4 bases; J trimming: 14 bases; junction bases outside the gene matches: 9. In nucleotides, the CDR3 is TGTGCCAGCAGCCCCGGGACAGTGATCGAGTTCTTC. Translation gives CASSPGTVIEFF.

This rearrangement joins TRBV5-1 to TRBJ2-7; the D gene is possibly TRBD2 (5 bases). This CDR3 spans 13 amino acids. Between the trimmed V and J ends, which lost 7 bases and 7 bases, there was a span of 18 bases. The germline V gene encodes CDR1 SGHRS and CDR2 YFSETQ. CDR3 amino acids: CASHFSLASEQYF. CDR3 in DNA: TGCGCCAGCCACTTCTCCTTAGCGAGTGAGCAGTACTTC.

This clonotype has at least ten counts. This rearrangement joins TRBV12-3 or TRBV12-4 to TRBJ2-5; 7 positions match TRBD2. The ends lost 5 bases at V and 3 bases at J; junction bases unmatched: 15. This CDR3 is 17 amino acids long. The CDR3 sequence: CASSRGVLDLGEETQYF. The CDR3, as DNA: TGTGCCAGCAGTCGGGGGGTTTTGGACCTGGGGGAAGAGACCCAGTACTTC.